Below, 31 T cell receptor beta chains from the same sample are listed, as sequenced in a study of shared clonotypes between healthy human individuals. Naive CD8 isolation took CD45RO-negative cells positively selected for CCR7 and excluded terminally differentiated effector memory CD45RA+ cells. Libraries were prepared by immunoSEQ multiplex PCR; TCRdb keeps only in-frame clonotypes and omits some of them. The sample contains some 2 million clones, approximately 94% of which appear only once. Material for sequencing was naive CD8+ T cells sorted from blood. The receptors were sampled from a man between 18 and 29 years old in good health.

The rearrangement joins TRBV28 to TRBJ2-1, with D hard to call. The V and J ends lost 6 bases and 9 bases respectively, with 9 bases between them. Germline V gene sequence: CDR1 MDHEN, CDR2 SYDVKM. This CDR3 is built from 11 residues. The CDR3 is CASSSGSEQFF. The CDR3 DNA is TGTGCCAGCAGCTCTGGTAGTGAGCAGTTCTTC.

The genes are TRBV4-3 and TRBJ2-7; 9 bases are shared with TRBD2. CDR3 size: 15 residues. Looked up from germline, CDR1 is LGHNA and CDR2 is YSLEER. With 4 bases clipped from V and 5 bases from J, the junction kept 9 bases outside the gene matches. The CDR3 region is CASSPVLVAGDEQYF. The CDR3 DNA is TGCGCCAGCAGCCCCGTATTGGTAGCGGGAGACGAGCAGTACTTC.

This sequence joins TRBV10-3 and TRBJ2-5; 7 bases are shared with TRBD2. TRBJ2-7 matches the DNA end more closely, so the J call is doubtful. The CDR3 is made up of 14 amino acids. Germline-derived CDR1 and CDR2 are ENHRY and SYGVKD. The CDR3 region is CAISDGPSGYEQYF. CDR3 nucleotide sequence: TGTGCCATCAGTGACGGGCCTAGCGGCTACGAGCAGTACTTC.

Details on this clone: At the DNA level, this CDR3 is encoded by other sequences in the same sample as well. The chain is built from TRBV9 and TRBJ1-2; D is undetermined. The CDR3 length is 13 residues. Trimming took off 1 base at V and 4 bases at J, with 8 bases between the two ends. Germline V gene lookup returns CDR1 SGDLS and CDR2 YYNGEE. The CDR3 bases are TGTGCCAGCAGCGTATCGGGCGGCTATGGCTACACCTTC. It specifies CASSVSGGYGYTF.

The rearrangement joins TRBV28 to TRBJ1-5, with TRBD1 as a possible D gene (6 bases). Germline loops: CDR1 MDHEN, CDR2 SYDVKM. The CDR3 covers 15 residues. Trimming cost V 3 bases and J 4 bases, with 13 bases left between them. The CDR3 sequence: CASSFPPTGNQPQHF. The CDR3 DNA is TGTGCCAGCAGTTTTCCCCCTACAGGGAATCAGCCCCAGCATTTT.

A remark on this clone: Other DNA variants within this sample encode the same CDR3. The chain has TRBV9 and TRBJ2-3; 7 nucleotides line up with TRBD2. V lost 0 bases to trimming and J lost 2 bases; unmatched junction nucleotides: 3. The V gene's germline CDR1 is SGDLS and CDR2 YYNGEE. This CDR3 is built from 15 residues. The CDR3 sequence: CASSVAGGVTDTQYF. In DNA, the CDR3 is TGTGCCAGCAGCGTAGCGGGGGGAGTCACAGATACGCAGTATTTT.

The rearrangement uses TRBV6-6 and TRBJ1-4; D gene unclear. The CDR3 runs 15 residues. Germline V gives CDR1 MNHNY, CDR2 SVGAGI (reference sequence). Trimming shortened V by 2 bases and J by 4 bases, and 11 bases separated the two germline ends. CDR3 protein: CASSYEGGGNEKLFF. The CDR3 region has the DNA TGTGCCAGCAGTTACGAAGGAGGCGGTAATGAAAAACTGTTTTTT.

A remark on this clone: Within the sample, other DNA sequences also encode this same CDR3. V gene TRBV2 combines with J gene TRBJ2-1; D is undetermined. CDR3 length: 11 residues. Germline CDR1 is SNHLY and CDR2 is FYNNEI. V gave up 3 bases and J gave up 6 bases, with 3 bases separating them. The CDR3, as DNA: TGTGCCAGCAGTGAGGGCAATGAGCAGTTCTTC. Its translation is CASSEGNEQFF.

The CDR3 loop reads CASSPAGTNTGELFF. CDR3 DNA sequence: TGTGCCAGCAGTCCCGCGGGTACGAACACCGGGGAGCTGTTTTTT. J is TRBJ2-2 and V is TRBV27; D is perhaps TRBD2 (5 bases). The CDR3 contains 15 residues. The V end lost 5 bases, the J end lost 0 bases, and 10 bases lay between the germline ends. Germline lookup yields CDR1 MNHEY and CDR2 SMNVEV (reference sequence).

CDR3 sequence reads: CASSLLVGALHTDTQYF. The CDR3 nucleotides read TGTGCCAGCAGCCTCCTTGTGGGGGCCCTTCACACAGATACGCAGTATTTT. This chain links TRBV7-2 with TRBJ2-3; TRBD1 might be the D (6 bases). Germline-derived CDR1 and CDR2 are SGHTA and FQGNSA. The CDR3 has 17 amino acids. Between the trimmed V and J ends, which lost 5 bases and 2 bases, there was a span of 20 bases.

The J gene is TRBJ1-4, the V gene TRBV28; D uncertain. Between the trimmed V and J ends, which lost 3 bases and 0 bases, there was a span of 8 bases. Germline CDR1 and CDR2: MDHEN and SYDVKM. This CDR3 is built from 15 residues. The CDR3 nucleotides read TGTGCCAGCAGTTTGAGGAGTGCAACTAATGAAAAACTGTTTTTT. Translated: CASSLRSATNEKLFF.

The chain employs TRBV9 and TRBJ2-7; no definite D call. Germline V gene sequence: CDR1 SGDLS, CDR2 YYNGEE. V lost 0 bases, J lost 7 bases, and 14 bases lay in between. There are 14 residues in the CDR3. CDR3 coding DNA: TGTGCCAGCAGCGTAGAGGCAAACCCCTTTGAGCAGTACTTC. Protein: CASSVEANPFEQYF. Filled out from reference TRBV9 and TRBJ2-7, the complete variable domain reads DSGVTQTPKHLITATGQRVTLRCSPRSGDLSVYWYQQSLDQGLQFLIQYYNGEERAKGNILERFSAQQFPDLHSELNLSSLELGDSALYFCASSVEANPFEQYFGPGTRLTVT.

This chain uses TRBV4-1 with TRBJ2-7; a weak D match, TRBD2 (5 bases). The CDR3 is 16 residues long. The V end was cut by 0 bases, the J end by 0 bases, with 12 bases between. Germline values: CDR1 MGHRA, CDR2 YSYEKL. The CDR3 nucleotides read TGCGCCAGCAGCCAAGAGCGAATGGGAGACTCCTACGAGCAGTACTTC. It codes for CASSQERMGDSYEQYF.

With regard to this clone: This same CDR3 is encoded by further DNA sequences in the sample. The chain carries TRBV30 and TRBJ2-1; D is perhaps TRBD2 (6 bases). This CDR3 is built from 14 residues. V dropped 1 base and J dropped 0 bases, with 7 bases sitting between them. The germline gives CDR1 GTSNPN, CDR2 SVGIG (reference sequence). CDR3 residues: CAWSGGVSYNEQFF. The CDR3 DNA reads as TGTGCCTGGAGTGGCGGGGTCTCCTACAATGAGCAGTTCTTC. The full variable domain, rest sourced from reference TRBV30 and TRBJ2-1, is SQTIHQWPATLVQPVGSPLSLECTVEGTSNPNLYWYRQAAGRGLQLLFYSVGIGQISSEVPQNLSASRPQDRQFILSSKKLLLSDSGFYLCAWSGGVSYNEQFFGPGTRLTVL.

The gene calls are TRBV29-1 and TRBJ2-2, with D hard to call. Germline lookup yields CDR1 SQVTM and CDR2 ANQGSEA. This CDR3 has 14 amino acids. V dropped 0 bases and J dropped 0 bases, with 5 bases sitting between them. This CDR3 reads CSVEEPANTGELFF. CDR3 nucleotide sequence: TGCAGCGTTGAAGAGCCCGCGAACACCGGGGAGCTGTTTTTT.

The chain joins TRBV15 to TRBJ2-1; possible D gene TRBD2, 6 bases. This CDR3 region has 14 residues. V lost 1 base to trimming and J lost 6 bases, with 10 bases between them. Germline CDR1 LNHNV, CDR2 YYDKDF (reference sequence). The CDR3 region has the DNA TGTGCCACCAGCAGAGTTTCAGCGGGCAATGAGCAGTTCTTC. Translation: CATSRVSAGNEQFF.

As concerns this clone: Other nucleotide sequences from this sample produce the same CDR3. The chain recombines TRBV7-9 with TRBJ1-3, with 7 bases identical to TRBD1. Germline CDR1 and CDR2: SEHNR and FQNEAQ (reference sequence). This CDR3 region has 14 residues. V lost 6 bases and J lost 1; bases outside the gene matches: 3. DNA for the CDR3: TGTGCCAGCAGTCCACAGGGGTCTGGAAACACCATATATTTT. This translates into CASSPQGSGNTIYF.

This chain joins TRBV4-1 and TRBJ1-4; 7 nucleotides agree with TRBD1. CDR1 is MGHRA and CDR2 is YSYEKL in the germline V gene. CDR3 size: 17 residues. The junction had 14 bases not matched to a gene; V was cut back by 3 bases and J by 7 bases. Here the CDR3 reads CASSHKSGGRDSEKLFF. The CDR3 DNA is TGCGCCAGCAGCCACAAGTCAGGGGGTAGGGACAGTGAAAAACTGTTTTTT.

V and J are TRBV19 and TRBJ1-1; D is unresolved. This CDR3 contains 13 residues. Germline assignment: CDR1 LNHDA and CDR2 SQIVND (reference sequence). Trimming cost V 3 bases and J 2 bases, with 7 bases left between them. Here the CDR3 reads CASSMGINTEAFF. DNA of the CDR3: TGTGCCAGTAGTATGGGCATAAACACTGAAGCTTTCTTT.

This clone has a handful of counts. At the DNA level, this CDR3 is encoded by other sequences in the same sample as well. V gene TRBV28 combines with J gene TRBJ2-7; D unresolved. Germline V gives CDR1 MDHEN, CDR2 SYDVKM. The CDR3 runs to 11 residues. Trimming shortened V by 3 bases and J by 4 bases, and 4 bases separated the two germline ends. The CDR3 coding sequence is TGTGCCAGCAGTTTCGGGTACGAGCAGTACTTC. Translated, it gives CASSFGYEQYF.

The rearrangement uses TRBV28 and TRBJ1-5; 10 bases agree with TRBD1. Trimming removed 6 bases from V and 4 bases from J; junction bases left unmatched: 12. This CDR3 spans 17 amino acids. CDR1 and CDR2 (germline): MDHEN, SYDVKM. CDR3: CASSNDRGQEENQPQHF. CDR3 DNA: TGTGCCAGCAGCAACGACAGGGGGCAAGAGGAAAATCAGCCCCAGCATTTT.

The sample holds one count of this clone. The CDR3, as DNA: TGTGCCAGCAGTGAAGTTTCGGGCGATAACTATGGCTACACCTTC. It encodes CASSEVSGDNYGYTF. The chain couples TRBV6-1 to TRBJ1-2; D call uncertain. Looked up from germline, CDR1 is MNHNS and CDR2 is SASEGT. The CDR3 length is 15 residues. V lost 1 base to trimming and J lost 1 base, with 10 bases between them.

This clone came up a few times. A far larger clone is just one base off, so this is likely a read error. Other DNA sequences in the same sample also yield this CDR3. The chain combines TRBV7-9 with TRBJ2-7; D call uncertain. CDR1 and CDR2 from the germline V gene are SEHNR and FQNEAQ (reference sequence). This CDR3 contains 11 residues. Trimming took off 1 base at V and 6 bases at J, with 4 bases between the two ends. The CDR3, as DNA: TGTGCCAGCAGCTTAGGGGCCGAGCAGTACTTC. This gives the protein CASSLGAEQYF.

The chain carries TRBV19 and TRBJ2-3, with D tentatively TRBD2 (6 bases). This CDR3 region has 16 residues. CDR1 and CDR2 from the germline V gene are LNHDA and SQIVND (reference sequence). V was pared by 0 bases and J by 4 bases, with 14 bases between. The CDR3 loop reads CASSIDLETGADTQYF. The CDR3 DNA is TGTGCCAGTAGTATAGATCTGGAGACGGGGGCAGATACGCAGTATTTT.

The V call is TRBV11-2, the J call TRBJ2-7, with 9 bases matching TRBD1. V shed 3 bases, J shed 5 bases, and the junction held 5 bases outside the gene matches. The length of the CDR3 is 14 residues. CDR1 SGHAT and CDR2 FQNNGV come from the germline V gene. The CDR3 DNA reads TGTGCCAGCAGCTTCGGGACAGGGCATCACGAGCAGTACTTC. Translated, it gives CASSFGTGHHEQYF.

CDR3 region: CASSPRTGDYYEQYF. CDR3 bases: TGCGCCAGCAGCCCACGGACAGGGGATTACTACGAGCAGTACTTC. The chain uses TRBV4-1 and TRBJ2-7, with 9 positions matching TRBD1. Germline values: CDR1 MGHRA, CDR2 YSYEKL. This CDR3 contains 15 residues. The J segment lost 3 bases and the V segment lost 4 bases, leaving 7 bases of the junction unmatched.

J is TRBJ2-1 and V is TRBV11-2, with 8 bases that match TRBD2. Germline CDR1 reads SGHAT; CDR2 reads FQNNGV. The J segment lost 0 bases and the V segment lost 2 bases, leaving 9 bases of the junction unmatched. CDR3 length: 18 residues. CDR3 residues: CASSLSLADGASYNEQFF. The CDR3 DNA sequence: TGTGCCAGCAGCTTATCACTAGCGGATGGGGCCTCCTACAATGAGCAGTTCTTC.

This clone came up once. V and J are TRBV9 and TRBJ2-1; the match to TRBD2 covers 14 bases. The V gene end was trimmed by 7 bases and the J gene end by 6 bases; junction bases not matched to a gene: 3. CDR1 SGDLS and CDR2 YYNGEE come from the germline V gene. There are 14 residues in the CDR3. In nucleotides, the CDR3 is TGTGCCAGCGATGGGACTAGCGGGAGCAATGAGCAGTTCTTC. Amino acid sequence: CASDGTSGSNEQFF.

This CDR3 reads CASSYLSVGGEETQYF. The CDR3 DNA follows: TGTGCCAGCAGTTACTTGTCTGTCGGGGGGGAAGAGACCCAGTACTTC. The chain carries TRBV27 and TRBJ2-5, with TRBD2 matching over 8 bases. Germline CDR1 MNHEY, CDR2 SMNVEV (reference sequence). Trimming at V came to 4 bases and at J to 3 bases, leaving 10 bases not matched to a gene. This CDR3 spans 16 amino acids.

The chain joins TRBV6-5 to TRBJ2-1, with D perhaps TRBD1 (7 bases). Germline CDR1 is MNHEY and CDR2 is SVGAGI. The CDR3 is 13 residues long. Trimming shortened V by 2 bases and J by 10 bases, and 12 bases separated the two germline ends. The CDR3 region is CASSYEGAGEQFF. CDR3 DNA: TGTGCCAGCAGTTACGAGGGGGCGGGGGAGCAGTTCTTC.

The chain carries TRBV7-9 and TRBJ2-3; TRBD1 might be the D (5 bases). Trimming removed 0 bases from V and 6 bases from J, with 16 bases in between. Germline CDR1 is SEHNR and CDR2 is FQNEAQ (reference sequence). This CDR3 comprises 16 residues. CDR3 sequence: CASSLAVAGRGDTQYF. The CDR3 DNA reads as TGTGCCAGCAGCTTAGCCGTGGCAGGGCGTGGGGATACGCAGTATTTT.